This T cell receptor beta chain is from a study of OX40 agonist ivuxolimab in advanced cancers. Concerning this clone: The antigen is undetermined.

V was cut by 2 bases and J by 6 bases, with 11 bases left in between. CDR3 length: 14 amino acids. In germline, CDR1 is SEHNR, CDR2 FQNEAQ (reference sequence). Study-wide findings and caveats: Patients with a partial response at 0.1-3.0 mg/kg had among the lowest clonal expansion.

Sequencing was performed with immunoSEQ multiplex PCR; in TCRdb, only in-frame clones are kept and a portion is missing. This sample has tens of thousands of clones; roughly 84% occur once, and the top ten carry roughly 9.6%. The sequence derives from an adult with an advanced solid tumor such as melanoma, head and neck, liver or kidney cancer. The specimen was CD4+ or CD8+ T cells sorted from blood, collected in a trial of the OX40 agonist ivuxolimab. The chain links TRBV7-9 to TRBJ2-1; D possibly corresponds to TRBD1 (5 bases). In nucleotides, the CDR3 is TGTGCCAGCAGCTTACAGGGTTTGGGCAATGAGCAGTTCTTC. Protein sequence: CASSLQGLGNEQFF.